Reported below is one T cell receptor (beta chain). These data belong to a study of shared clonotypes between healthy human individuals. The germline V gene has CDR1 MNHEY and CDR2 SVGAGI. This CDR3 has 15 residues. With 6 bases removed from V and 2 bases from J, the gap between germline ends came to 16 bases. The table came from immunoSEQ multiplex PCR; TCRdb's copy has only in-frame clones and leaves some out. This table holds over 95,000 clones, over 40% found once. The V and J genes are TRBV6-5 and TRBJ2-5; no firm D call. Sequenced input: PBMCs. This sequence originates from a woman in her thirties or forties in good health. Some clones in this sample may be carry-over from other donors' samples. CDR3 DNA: TGTGCCAGCAGGGGGTCAGGCCCCTCACAAGAGACCCAGTACTTC. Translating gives CASRGSGPSQETQYF.